The clone carrying this T cell receptor beta chain was counted only a few times. The antigen is unknown. This entry comes from a study of cytomegalovirus exposure and HLA in healthy donors. Study outcomes and limitations: Accounts indicate the classifier identified cytomegalovirus status with strong specificity and sensitivity.

The J segment lost 3 bases and the V segment lost 6 bases, leaving 9 bases of the junction unmatched. The CDR3 covers 15 residues. Looked up from germline, CDR1 is LNHDA and CDR2 is SQIVND (reference sequence). Primers for the PCR totalled 60 Vbeta and 13 Jbeta. The data were produced by immunoSEQ multiplex PCR, yet TCRdb's version contains in-frame clones alone and is incomplete. The table records around 120,000 clones, about 74% of them present only once. The specimen was PBMCs. J is TRBJ2-7 and V is TRBV19; 9 positions agree with TRBD1. This sequence was found in a woman in her thirties or forties in good health and CMV-seropositive. The CDR3 is CASSSTGGPGYEQYF. The CDR3 DNA sequence: TGTGCCAGTAGCTCCACAGGGGGCCCCGGCTACGAGCAGTACTTC. Looking up the rest from reference TRBV19 and TRBJ2-7 gives the full variable domain: DGGITQSPKYLFRKEGQNVTLSCEQNLNHDAMYWYRQDPGQGLRLIYYSQIVNDFQKGDIAEGYSVSREKKESFPLTVTSAQKNPTAFYLCASSSTGGPGYEQYFGPGTRLTVT.